The 13 T cell receptor beta chains given below trace back to one sample, sequenced in a study of glioma-infiltrating T cells. Amplification of TCR alpha and beta CDR3 regions from RNA used iRepertoire nested multiplex PCR. TCRdb analysed the multiplex PCR reads with MiXCR anew, one entry per CDR3 protein. The data hold roughly 350,000 distinct CDR3 sequences, with 41% observed a single time. Sample: glioma tissue, nonneoplastic brain tissue, or PBMCs (not recorded which). Source of these receptors: a human donor with low-grade glioma or glioblastoma, undergoing nonglioma brain surgery, or in good health (not recorded which).

Note on this clonotype: A much larger clone lies one base from this, so it may be a read error. The V gene is TRBV7-3, the J gene TRBJ2-7; 9 bases are shared with TRBD2. V was pared by 2 bases and J by 1 base, with 3 bases of the junction left unmatched. Germline V CDR1 and CDR2: SGHTA, FQGTGA. This CDR3 contains 15 residues. The CDR3 region has the DNA TGTGCCAGCAGCTTACGTCTAGCGGGATCCTACGAGCAGTACGTC. It specifies CASSLRLAGSYEQYV.

With regard to this clonotype: The junction shows a germline mismatch at one end, possibly a read error. The rearrangement uses TRBV28 and TRBJ1-4, with D perhaps TRBD1 (6 bases). CDR1 is MDHEN and CDR2 is SYDVKM in the germline V gene. This CDR3 has 15 residues. The CDR3 here is CARSFQDSPNEKLFF. CDR3 sequence (DNA): TGTGCCAGAAGTTTTCAGGACAGCCCGAATGAAAAACTGTTTTTT.

The V gene is TRBV19, the J gene TRBJ1-1; D call uncertain. V lost 2 bases, J lost 0 bases, and 13 bases lay in between. The CDR3 sequence is 16 residues long. CDR1 is LNHDA and CDR2 is SQIVND in the germline V gene (reference sequence). CDR3 sequence: CASSITGEVLNTEAFF. CDR3 bases: TGTGCCAGTAGTATAACCGGGGAGGTGCTGAACACTGAAGCTTTCTTT.

This clonotype has at least ten counts. The CDR3 bases are TGTGCCAGCAGACCCTTGGGGGAGACCCAGTACTTC. The encoded protein is CASRPLGETQYF. The chain is built from TRBV28 and TRBJ2-5; D is unclear. CDR1 is MDHEN and CDR2 is SYDVKM in the germline V gene. There are 12 residues in the CDR3. V was clipped by 6 bases and J by 5 bases, with 10 bases between them.

Worth noting for this clonotype: Mismatch with germline at one junction end may stem from a read error. The chain recombines TRBV28 with TRBJ2-7, with 7 positions matching TRBD2. There are 15 residues in the CDR3. CDR1 is MDHEN and CDR2 is SYDVKM in the germline V gene. The CDR3 here is CASSLLAASSYEHYF. DNA for the CDR3: TGTGCCAGCAGTTTACTAGCGGCGAGCTCCTACGAGCATTACTTC.

This clonotype was detected only a few times. The V call is TRBV6-6, the J call TRBJ2-7; 9 positions agree with TRBD1. CDR1 is MNHNY and CDR2 is SVGAGI in the germline V gene (reference sequence). Trimming at V came to 2 bases and at J to 2 bases, leaving 7 bases not matched to a gene. This CDR3 has 16 residues. CDR3 loop: CASSYGRQGGPYEQYF. In nucleotides, the CDR3 is TGTGCCAGCAGTTACGGGAGACAGGGGGGACCCTACGAGCAGTACTTC.

This clonotype was seen a handful of times. This sequence joins TRBV24-1 and TRBJ1-5; maybe TRBD1 (6 bases). The germline V gene has CDR1 KGHDR and CDR2 SFDVKD. CDR3 length: 12 amino acids. V lost 4 bases to trimming and J lost 16 bases, with 16 bases between them. For the CDR3, the DNA is TGTGCCACCAGTGACCTTGATGGGGGCTACCATTTT. Encoded protein: CATSDLDGGYHF.

The chain couples TRBV11-1 to TRBJ2-1; no definite D call. The CDR3 spans 16 residues. The V end was cut by 5 bases, the J end by 1 base, with 15 bases between. The germline CDR1 and CDR2 sequences are SGHAT and FQDESV (reference sequence). CDR3 in DNA: TGTGCCAGCAGCCCCGAGACCCACCGATCCTACAATGAGCAGTTCTTC. Its protein is CASSPETHRSYNEQFF.

This clonotype was counted many times. The V call is TRBV28, the J call TRBJ2-3, with 10 positions matching TRBD2. The CDR3 contains 16 residues. J gave up 5 bases and V 4 bases, and 9 bases lay outside the gene matches. The germline CDR1 and CDR2 sequences are MDHEN and SYDVKM. The CDR3 is CASSSPLAGVEDTQYF. CDR3 bases: TGTGCCAGCAGTTCTCCCCTAGCGGGAGTGGAAGATACGCAGTATTTT.

The sample holds many counts of this clonotype. The rearrangement joins TRBV6-2 or TRBV6-3 to TRBJ2-1; 8 bases are a match to TRBD1. CDR1 and CDR2 (germline): MNHEY, SVGEGT. J lost 6 bases, V lost 5 bases, and 9 bases had no gene match. The CDR3 is 15 amino acids. CDR3 sequence reads: CASSPRTGLGNEQFF. DNA of the CDR3: TGTGCCAGCAGTCCTCGGACAGGGCTGGGCAATGAGCAGTTCTTC.

This clonotype was seen only a few times. The rearrangement uses TRBV28 and TRBJ1-1; no reliable D call. The V gene's germline CDR1 is MDHEN and CDR2 SYDVKM. The CDR3 consists of 14 residues. Trimming pared 1 base from V and 1 base from J, leaving 7 bases between. CDR3 sequence: CASSLFRRNTEAFF. The CDR3 DNA sequence: TGTGCCAGCAGTTTATTTCGCAGGAACACTGAAGCTTTCTTT. Drawing the rest from reference TRBV28 and TRBJ1-1, the complete variable domain is DVKVTQSSRYLVKRTGEKVFLECVQDMDHENMFWYRQDPGLGLRLIYFSYDVKMKEKGDIPEGYSVSREKKERFSLILESASTNQTSMYLCASSLFRRNTEAFFGQGTRLTVV.

This clonotype was detected many times. Sequence at one end of the junction differs from germline and may be a read error. V usage is TRBV7-2 and J usage is TRBJ1-1; D not resolved. The CDR3 is made up of 15 amino acids. Germline CDR1 SGHTA, CDR2 FQGNSA. The CDR3 region has the DNA TGTGCCAGCAGCGACATCCTGACGGTCGACACTAAAGCTTTCTTT. Encoded protein: CASSDILTVDTKAFF.

As to this clonotype: The junction shows a germline mismatch at one end, possibly a read error. V gene TRBV7-9 combines with J gene TRBJ1-3; D might be TRBD1 (6 bases). The CDR3 consists of 14 residues. The germline V gene encodes CDR1 SEHNR and CDR2 FQNEAQ (reference sequence). CDR3 nucleotide sequence: TGTGCCAGCAGCTCCGAGGTATGGGGACAACAAAAGAATTTT. It translates to CASSSEVWGQQKNF.